This T cell receptor (beta chain) was captured by sequencing in a study of shared clonotypes between healthy human individuals. Profiled with immunoSEQ multiplex PCR; TCRdb holds only in-frame clones, not every one. Of around 990,000 clones detected, approximately 77% appear once; the ten largest clones hold roughly 0.82%. The length of the CDR3 is 17 residues. The V gene's germline CDR1 is MDHEN and CDR2 SYDVKM. Trimming removed 4 bases at V and 0 bases at J, with 17 bases between. Sequenced input: memory CD4+ T cells from PBMCs. Regarding subset: CD45RA-negative fraction. This chain connects TRBV28 to TRBJ2-3; possibly TRBD2 for D (7 bases). This clonotype originated in a young man in good health. Some clones in this sample may be carry-over from other donors' samples. Written as DNA, the CDR3 is TGTGCCAGCAGTTCCATGGGGGGGCGGGATAGCACAGATACGCAGTATTTT. Its translation: CASSSMGGRDSTDTQYF.